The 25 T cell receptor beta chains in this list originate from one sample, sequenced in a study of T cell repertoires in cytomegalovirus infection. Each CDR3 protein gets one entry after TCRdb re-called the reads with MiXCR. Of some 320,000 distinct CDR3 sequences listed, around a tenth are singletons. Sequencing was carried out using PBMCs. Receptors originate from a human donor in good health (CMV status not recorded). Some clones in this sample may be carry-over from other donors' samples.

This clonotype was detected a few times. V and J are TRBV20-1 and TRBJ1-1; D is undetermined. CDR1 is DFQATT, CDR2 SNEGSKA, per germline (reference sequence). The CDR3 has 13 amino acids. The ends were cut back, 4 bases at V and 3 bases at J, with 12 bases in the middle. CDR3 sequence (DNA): TGCAGTGCTACCCGTGGAGGCGACACTGAAGCTTTCTTT. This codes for CSATRGGDTEAFF.

CDR3 nucleotides: TGTGCCAGCAGTCTTCGGACAGGGATCGCTGAAGCTTTCTTT. Amino acid sequence: CASSLRTGIAEAFF. The rearrangement joins TRBV27 to TRBJ1-1; 8 bases match TRBD1. J was trimmed by 6 bases and V by 5 bases; bases with no gene match: 8. Per germline, CDR1 MNHEY and CDR2 SMNVEV (reference sequence). The length of the CDR3 is 14 residues.

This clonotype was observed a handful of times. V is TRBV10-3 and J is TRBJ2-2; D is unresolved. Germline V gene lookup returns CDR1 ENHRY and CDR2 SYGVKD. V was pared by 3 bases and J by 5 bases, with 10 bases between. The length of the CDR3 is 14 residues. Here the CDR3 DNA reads TGTGCCATCAGTGACCAGAGCCCTACCGGGGAGCTGTTTTTT. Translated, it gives CAISDQSPTGELFF.

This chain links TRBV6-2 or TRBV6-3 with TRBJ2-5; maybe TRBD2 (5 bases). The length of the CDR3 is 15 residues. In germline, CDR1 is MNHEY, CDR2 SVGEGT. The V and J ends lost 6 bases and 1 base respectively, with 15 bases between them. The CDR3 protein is CASRTRVTLQETQYF. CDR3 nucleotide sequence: TGTGCCAGCAGGACGAGGGTGACTCTCCAAGAGACCCAGTACTTC.

The CDR3 region is CASSQVRGNSPLHF. The CDR3 bases are TGCGCCAGCAGCCAAGTCAGGGGCAATTCACCCCTCCACTTT. The rearrangement uses TRBV4-3 and TRBJ1-6; D might be TRBD1 (6 bases). The V end was cut by 1 base, the J end by 7 bases, with 8 bases between. The CDR3 is 14 residues long. Germline values: CDR1 LGHNA, CDR2 YSLEER.

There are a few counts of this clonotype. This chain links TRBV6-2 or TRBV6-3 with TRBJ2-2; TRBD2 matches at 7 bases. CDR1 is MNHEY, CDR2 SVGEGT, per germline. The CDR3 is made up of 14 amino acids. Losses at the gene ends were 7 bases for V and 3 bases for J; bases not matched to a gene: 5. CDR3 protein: CASKALADTGELFF. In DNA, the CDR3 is TGTGCCAGCAAGGCCCTAGCGGACACCGGGGAGCTGTTTTTT.

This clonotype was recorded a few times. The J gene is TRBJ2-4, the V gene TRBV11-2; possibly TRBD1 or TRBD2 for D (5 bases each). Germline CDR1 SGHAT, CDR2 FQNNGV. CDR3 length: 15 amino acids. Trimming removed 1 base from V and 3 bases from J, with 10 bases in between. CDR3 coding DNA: TGTGCCAGCAGCTTAGGAGGGCAGGGCAAAAACATTCAGTACTTC. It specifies CASSLGGQGKNIQYF.

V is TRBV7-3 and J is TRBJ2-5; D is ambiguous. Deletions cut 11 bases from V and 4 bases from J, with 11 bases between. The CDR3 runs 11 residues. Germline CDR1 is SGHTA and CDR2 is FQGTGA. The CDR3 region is CAGLLRETQYF. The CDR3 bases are TGTGCCGGCCTACTCAGAGAGACCCAGTACTTC.

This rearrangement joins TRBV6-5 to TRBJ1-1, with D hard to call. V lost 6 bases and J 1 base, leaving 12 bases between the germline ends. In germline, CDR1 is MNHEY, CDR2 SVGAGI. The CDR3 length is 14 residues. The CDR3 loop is CASSQINRNTEAFF. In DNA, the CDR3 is TGTGCCAGCAGCCAGATTAATCGGAACACTGAAGCTTTCTTT.

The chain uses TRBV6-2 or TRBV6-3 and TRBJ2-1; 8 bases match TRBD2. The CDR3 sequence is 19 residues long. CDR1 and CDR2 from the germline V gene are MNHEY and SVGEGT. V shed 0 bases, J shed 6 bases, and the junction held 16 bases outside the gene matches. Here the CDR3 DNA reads TGTGCCAGCAGTTACTCAGGGCAGGGCAGACCTAGCGGGCCCAATGAGCAGTTCTTC. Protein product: CASSYSGQGRPSGPNEQFF.

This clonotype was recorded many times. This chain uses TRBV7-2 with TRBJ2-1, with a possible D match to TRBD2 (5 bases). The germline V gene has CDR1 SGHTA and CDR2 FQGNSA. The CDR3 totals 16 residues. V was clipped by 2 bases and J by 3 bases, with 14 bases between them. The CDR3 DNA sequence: TGTGCCAGCAGCTTATTCGTCTCCAGCGGCTACAATGAGCAGTTCTTC. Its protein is CASSLFVSSGYNEQFF.

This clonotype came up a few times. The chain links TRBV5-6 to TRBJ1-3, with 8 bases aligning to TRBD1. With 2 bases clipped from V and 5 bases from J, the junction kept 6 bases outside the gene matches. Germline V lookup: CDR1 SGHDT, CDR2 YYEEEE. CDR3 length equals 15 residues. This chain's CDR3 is CASSFRQGLRNTIYF. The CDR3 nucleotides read TGTGCCAGCAGCTTCAGACAGGGGTTACGAAACACCATATATTTT.

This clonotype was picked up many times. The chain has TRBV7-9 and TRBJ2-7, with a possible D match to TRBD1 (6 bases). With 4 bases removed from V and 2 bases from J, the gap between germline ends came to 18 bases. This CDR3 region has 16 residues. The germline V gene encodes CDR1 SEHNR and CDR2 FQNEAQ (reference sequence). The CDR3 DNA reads TGTGCCAGCAGCTCGCCGAGTACAGGGAACCCCTACGAGCAGTACTTC. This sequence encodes CASSSPSTGNPYEQYF.

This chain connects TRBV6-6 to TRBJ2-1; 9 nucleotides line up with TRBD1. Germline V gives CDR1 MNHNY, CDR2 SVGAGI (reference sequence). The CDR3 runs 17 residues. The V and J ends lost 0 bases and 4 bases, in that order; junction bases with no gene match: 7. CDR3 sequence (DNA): TGTGCCAGCAGTTACTCCTCGACAGGGGGTATATACAATGAGCAGTTCTTC. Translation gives CASSYSSTGGIYNEQFF.

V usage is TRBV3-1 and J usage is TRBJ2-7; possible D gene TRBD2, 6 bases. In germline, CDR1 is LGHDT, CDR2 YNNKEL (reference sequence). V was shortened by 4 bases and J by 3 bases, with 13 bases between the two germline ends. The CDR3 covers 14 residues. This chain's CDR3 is CASSRDFGYYEQYF. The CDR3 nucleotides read TGTGCCAGCAGCCGGGACTTTGGATACTACGAGCAGTACTTC.

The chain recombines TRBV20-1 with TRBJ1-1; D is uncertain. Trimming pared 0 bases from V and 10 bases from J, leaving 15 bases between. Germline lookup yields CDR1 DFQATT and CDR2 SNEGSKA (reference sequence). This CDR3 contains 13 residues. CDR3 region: CSARDLGESSAFF. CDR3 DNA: TGCAGTGCTAGAGATCTTGGGGAGAGTTCAGCTTTCTTT.

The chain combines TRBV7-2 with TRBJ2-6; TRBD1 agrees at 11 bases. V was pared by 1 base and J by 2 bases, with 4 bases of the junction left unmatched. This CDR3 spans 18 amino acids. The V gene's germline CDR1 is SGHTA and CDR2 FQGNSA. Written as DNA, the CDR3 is TGTGCCAGCAGCTTAGGTTGGACAGGGGGCGCTGGGGCCAACGTCCTGACTTTC. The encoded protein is CASSLGWTGGAGANVLTF.

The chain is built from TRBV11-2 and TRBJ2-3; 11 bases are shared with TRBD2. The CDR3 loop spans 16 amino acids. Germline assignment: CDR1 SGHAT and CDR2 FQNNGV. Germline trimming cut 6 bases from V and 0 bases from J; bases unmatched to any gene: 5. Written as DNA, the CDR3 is TGTGCCAGCAGGTTACTAGCGGGAGCGAGCACAGATACGCAGTATTTT. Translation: CASRLLAGASTDTQYF.

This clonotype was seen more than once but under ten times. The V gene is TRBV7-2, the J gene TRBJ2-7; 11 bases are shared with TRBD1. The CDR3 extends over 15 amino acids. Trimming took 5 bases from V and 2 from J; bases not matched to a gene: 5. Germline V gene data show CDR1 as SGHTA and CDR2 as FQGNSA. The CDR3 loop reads CASSPDRGRPYEQYF. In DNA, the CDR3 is TGTGCCAGCAGCCCGGACAGGGGGCGCCCCTACGAGCAGTACTTC.

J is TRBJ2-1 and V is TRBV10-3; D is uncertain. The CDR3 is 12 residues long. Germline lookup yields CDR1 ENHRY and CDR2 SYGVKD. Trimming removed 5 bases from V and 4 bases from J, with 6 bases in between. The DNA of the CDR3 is TGTGCCATCAGTTACGGTTACAATGAGCAGTTCTTC. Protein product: CAISYGYNEQFF.

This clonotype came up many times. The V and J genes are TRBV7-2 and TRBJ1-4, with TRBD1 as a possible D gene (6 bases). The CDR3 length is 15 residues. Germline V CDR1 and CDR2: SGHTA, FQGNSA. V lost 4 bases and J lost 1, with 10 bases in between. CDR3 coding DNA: TGTGCCAGCAGCTATTGGGGACAAACTAATGAAAAACTGTTTTTT. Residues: CASSYWGQTNEKLFF.

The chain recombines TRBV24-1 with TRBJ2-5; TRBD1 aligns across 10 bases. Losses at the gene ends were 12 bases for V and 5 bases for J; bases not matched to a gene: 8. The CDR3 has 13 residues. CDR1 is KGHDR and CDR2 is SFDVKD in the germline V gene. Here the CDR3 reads CAPGTGDSETQYF. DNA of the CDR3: TGTGCCCCCGGGACAGGGGATTCGGAGACCCAGTACTTC.

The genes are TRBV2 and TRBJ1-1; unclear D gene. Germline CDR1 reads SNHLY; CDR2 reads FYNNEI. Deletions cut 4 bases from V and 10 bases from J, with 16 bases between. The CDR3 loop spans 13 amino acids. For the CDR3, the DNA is TGTGCCAGCAGTGGATCGATGGTCCTTGGAGCTTTCTTT. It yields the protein CASSGSMVLGAFF.

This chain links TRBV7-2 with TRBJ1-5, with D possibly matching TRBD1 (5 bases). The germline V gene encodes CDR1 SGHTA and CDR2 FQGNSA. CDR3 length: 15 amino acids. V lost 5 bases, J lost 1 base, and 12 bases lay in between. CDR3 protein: CASSTGGGSNQPQHF. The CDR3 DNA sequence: TGTGCCAGCAGCACCGGGGGGGGGAGCAATCAGCCCCAGCATTTT.

The chain's CDR3 is CASSLYGRLNTEAFF. Here the CDR3 DNA reads TGTGCCAGCAGCTTATACGGCAGACTGAACACTGAAGCTTTCTTT. The genes are TRBV7-2 and TRBJ1-1; D is undetermined. Trimming removed 2 bases at V and 0 bases at J, with 10 bases between. The CDR3 totals 15 residues. CDR1 is SGHTA and CDR2 is FQGNSA in the germline V gene.